This T cell receptor (beta chain) derives from a study of CD8+CD57+ T cells in acquired aplastic anemia. Overall study: DNA per sorted CD4+ or CD8+ sample ranged about 0.17 to 27.4 ug, averaging roughly 3.3 ug.

Those patients picked for sequencing had displayed CD8+CD57+ cell expansion on flow cytometry. A severe acquired aplastic anemia diagnosis applied to all patients. Patients had undergone no therapy by the time their blood was sampled. TCR beta VDJ combinations and CDR3 sequences were profiled from genomic DNA. MiXCR, run by TCRdb on the reads, gives a single entry per CDR3 protein. The sample consists of around 80,000 distinct CDR3 sequences, around 70% of them appearing once. The germline CDR1 and CDR2 sequences are MNHEY and SMNVEV (reference sequence). This CDR3 contains 13 residues. V lost 3 bases and J 11 bases, leaving 16 bases between the germline ends. Study-wide points: No significant patient-versus-control difference appeared in CD8+ Simpson's diversity.

This clonotype was seen just once. Its antigen is currently unknown. This sequence joins TRBV27 and TRBJ1-1; no clear D. The TCR sequence derives from a human donor with aplastic anemia. Input material: sorted CD4+, CD8+, or CD8+CD57+ T cells (not recorded which) from PBMCs. The CDR3 DNA is TGTGCCAGCAGTTTGGCGGGGAATTTGGGGGCTTTCTTT. Amino acid sequence: CASSLAGNLGAFF.